This T cell receptor (beta chain) was sequenced during a study of CD8 T cells in Susac syndrome. Healthy donors formed controls matched for age and sex. Negative magnetic isolation gave CD8+ and CD4+ cells; FACS enriched CD8+ TEMRA. RNA in amounts of roughly 0.45 to 1 ug was reverse transcribed with random hexamers. Multiplex PCR with immunoSEQ amplified the TCR beta CDR3 across 54 Vbeta and 13 Jbeta. TCRdb redid the calling of the immunoSEQ multiplex PCR reads with MiXCR, one entry per CDR3 protein. The repertoire holds roughly 140,000 distinct CDR3 sequences, with approximately 93% as singletons. The CDR3 sequence is 17 residues long. J was trimmed by 1 base and V by 8 bases; bases with no gene match: 15. CDR1 is SEHNR, CDR2 FQNEAQ, per germline (reference sequence).

The gene calls are TRBV7-9 and TRBJ2-5, with 8 bases lining up with TRBD2. The TCR originated in a human donor in good health. Material for sequencing was CD8+ T cells from PBMCs. CDR3 region: CASAGGIAGAFQETQYF. The CDR3 DNA is TGTGCCAGCGCGGGAGGAATTGCGGGAGCCTTCCAAGAGACCCAGTACTTC.